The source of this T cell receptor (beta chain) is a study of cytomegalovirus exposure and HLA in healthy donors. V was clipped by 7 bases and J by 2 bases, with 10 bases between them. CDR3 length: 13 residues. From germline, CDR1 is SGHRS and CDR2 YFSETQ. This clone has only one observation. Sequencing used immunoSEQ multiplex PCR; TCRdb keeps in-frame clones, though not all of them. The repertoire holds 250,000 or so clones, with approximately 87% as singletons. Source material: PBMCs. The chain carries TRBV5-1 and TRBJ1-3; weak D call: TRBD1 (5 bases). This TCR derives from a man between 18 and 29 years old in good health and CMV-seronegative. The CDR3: CASSSGTGNTIYF. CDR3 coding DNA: TGCGCCAGCTCCTCAGGGACTGGAAACACCATATATTTT.